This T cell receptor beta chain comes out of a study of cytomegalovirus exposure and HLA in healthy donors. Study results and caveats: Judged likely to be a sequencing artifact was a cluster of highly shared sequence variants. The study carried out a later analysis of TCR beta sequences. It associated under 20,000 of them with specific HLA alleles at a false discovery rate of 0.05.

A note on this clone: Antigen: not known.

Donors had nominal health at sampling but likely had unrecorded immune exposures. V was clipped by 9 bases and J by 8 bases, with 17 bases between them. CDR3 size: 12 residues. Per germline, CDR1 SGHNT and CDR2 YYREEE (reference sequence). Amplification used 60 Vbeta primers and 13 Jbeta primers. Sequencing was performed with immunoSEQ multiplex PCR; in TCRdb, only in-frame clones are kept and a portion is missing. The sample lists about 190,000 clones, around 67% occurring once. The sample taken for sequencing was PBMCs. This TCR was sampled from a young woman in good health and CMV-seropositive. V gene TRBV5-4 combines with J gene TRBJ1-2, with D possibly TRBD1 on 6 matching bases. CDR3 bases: TGTGCCACCGGGGAGGGGGGCGCGGGCTACACCTTC. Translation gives CATGEGGAGYTF.